This T cell receptor (beta chain) was sequenced in a study of spatial heterogeneity in lung cancer. Overall study findings and caveats: Resection blood, more than follow-up blood, showed ubiquitous expanded tumor TCRs.

Time point in this sample: sample taken at primary tumor resection. The input material, whole RNA from tumor, nontumor lung or frozen PBMC, was sequenced unsorted. There were some 76 donors, all of them untreated patients with early-stage non-small cell lung cancer. V was cut by 1 base and J by 4 bases, with 8 bases left in between. The CDR3 covers 13 residues. The germline gives CDR1 SGHKS, CDR2 YYEKEE (reference sequence). The presence of a unique molecular identifier marked each TCR cDNA molecule. MiXCR was run by TCRdb on the 5' RACE reads, yielding one entry per CDR3 protein. The data contain around 45,000 distinct CDR3 sequences, roughly an eighth of them singletons. With regard to this clonotype: Its antigen is unknown.

The clonotype originates from a male donor with early-stage non-small cell lung cancer. Sequenced material: PBMCs, taken at surgery. V and J are TRBV5-5 and TRBJ1-2; D gene unclear. The CDR3 DNA reads as TGTGCCAGCAGCTTGAATGACTTCTATGGCTACACCTTC. Amino acid sequence: CASSLNDFYGYTF.